The rows below give T cell receptor beta chains drawn from one sample of a study of identical twins. TCRdb called the 5' RACE reads again in MiXCR, with one record for every CDR3 protein. The table records fewer than 450,000 distinct CDR3 sequences, approximately 10% of them present only once. Source material: naive T cells sorted from blood. The receptors come from a woman in her forties or fifties in good health. Both conserved end residues are part of each CDR3. Fields, in order: CDR3 DNA, CDR3 protein, D gene, clone size, V gene, J gene. The D gene is left open where the match is weak. Size is stated for part of the rows, as once, few or many counts, or as a class when the clone is expanded.

CDR3 DNA: TGCAGTGCTACCACCAGGGACACCTGGAACACTGAAGCTTTCTTT; CDR3 protein: CSATTRDTWNTEAFF; D gene: NA; clone size: many; V gene: TRBV20-1; J gene: TRBJ1-1
CDR3 DNA: TGCGCCAGCAGCTTGTGGGCATCCGAGACCCAGTACTTC; CDR3 protein: CASSLWASETQYF; D gene: NA; clone size: few; V gene: TRBV5-1; J gene: TRBJ2-5
CDR3 DNA: TGCAGTGCCCTCGGACTAGCGGGAGATAGTAATGAGCAGTTCTTC; CDR3 protein: CSALGLAGDSNEQFF; D gene: TRBD2; clone size: few; V gene: TRBV20-1; J gene: TRBJ2-1
CDR3 DNA: TGTGCCAGCAGTCCACGACTAGCGGGAGAAGAGACCCAGTACTTC; CDR3 protein: CASSPRLAGEETQYF; D gene: TRBD2; clone size: many; V gene: TRBV12-3/TRBV12-4; J gene: TRBJ2-5
CDR3 DNA: TGCGCCAGCAGTGACCCGGGGGCCGGGGGATCCTACAATGAGCAGTTCTTC; CDR3 protein: CASSDPGAGGSYNEQFF; D gene: NA; clone size: many; V gene: TRBV10-1; J gene: TRBJ2-1
CDR3 DNA: TGCAGCGTGGGAAGGACAGGGAACACCGGGGAGCTGTTTTTT; CDR3 protein: CSVGRTGNTGELFF; D gene: TRBD1; clone size: many; V gene: TRBV29-1; J gene: TRBJ2-2
CDR3 DNA: TGCAGTGCCAGGACTAGCGGGAGCCGAACCTACAATGAGCAGTTCTTC; CDR3 protein: CSARTSGSRTYNEQFF; D gene: TRBD2; clone size: NA; V gene: TRBV20-1; J gene: TRBJ2-1
CDR3 DNA: TGCAGCGTTCTAGCGGGAGCCGAGTTCTTC; CDR3 protein: CSVLAGAEFF; D gene: TRBD2; clone size: NA; V gene: TRBV29-1; J gene: TRBJ2-1
CDR3 DNA: TGCGCCAGCAGCGCCCAGTCCGGGATCAACACCGGGGAGCTGTTTTTT; CDR3 protein: CASSAQSGINTGELFF; D gene: NA; clone size: many; V gene: TRBV5-1; J gene: TRBJ2-2
CDR3 DNA: TGTGCCAGCAGCCCGGGACTAGCGTCCTCCTACAATGAGCAGTTCTTC; CDR3 protein: CASSPGLASSYNEQFF; D gene: TRBD2; clone size: few; V gene: TRBV28; J gene: TRBJ2-1
CDR3 DNA: TGCGCCAGCAGCCCCCCCAGGGAGGCTGGAAACACCATATATTTT; CDR3 protein: CASSPPREAGNTIYF; D gene: NA; clone size: NA; V gene: TRBV4-1; J gene: TRBJ1-3
CDR3 DNA: TGCGCCAGCAGCTTGGACCTAGCGGGATTATACGAGCAGTACTTC; CDR3 protein: CASSLDLAGLYEQYF; D gene: TRBD2; clone size: NA; V gene: TRBV5-1; J gene: TRBJ2-7
CDR3 DNA: TGTGCCAGCAGCGTAGCGGGGAGTGCCAGTTACGAGCAGTACTTC; CDR3 protein: CASSVAGSASYEQYF; D gene: NA; clone size: few; V gene: TRBV9; J gene: TRBJ2-7
CDR3 DNA: TGCAGTGCTGGGCGGACTAGCGGGCTAGAGACCCAGTACTTC; CDR3 protein: CSAGRTSGLETQYF; D gene: TRBD2; clone size: NA; V gene: TRBV20-1; J gene: TRBJ2-5
CDR3 DNA: TGTGCCATCAGTGACAGGGGGGGCTCCTACGAGCAGTACTTC; CDR3 protein: CAISDRGGSYEQYF; D gene: NA; clone size: many; V gene: TRBV10-3; J gene: TRBJ2-7
CDR3 DNA: TGTGCCAGCAGAGAGGTAGGGCGAGGGACTGAAGCTTTCTTT; CDR3 protein: CASREVGRGTEAFF; D gene: NA; clone size: few; V gene: TRBV6-6; J gene: TRBJ1-1
CDR3 DNA: TGCAGTACGGAAGCGGGAGTTGGAGAGACCCAGTACTTC; CDR3 protein: CSTEAGVGETQYF; D gene: TRBD2; clone size: many; V gene: TRBV20-1; J gene: TRBJ2-5
CDR3 DNA: TGCGCCAGCAGCTGGACCGGGACAGGGGAGGATACGCAGTATTTT; CDR3 protein: CASSWTGTGEDTQYF; D gene: TRBD1; clone size: NA; V gene: TRBV5-1; J gene: TRBJ2-3
CDR3 DNA: TGCGCCAGCAGCCCCTTGGGGGCCGAAGTTGGTGGCTACACCTTC; CDR3 protein: CASSPLGAEVGGYTF; D gene: NA; clone size: NA; V gene: TRBV5-1; J gene: TRBJ1-2